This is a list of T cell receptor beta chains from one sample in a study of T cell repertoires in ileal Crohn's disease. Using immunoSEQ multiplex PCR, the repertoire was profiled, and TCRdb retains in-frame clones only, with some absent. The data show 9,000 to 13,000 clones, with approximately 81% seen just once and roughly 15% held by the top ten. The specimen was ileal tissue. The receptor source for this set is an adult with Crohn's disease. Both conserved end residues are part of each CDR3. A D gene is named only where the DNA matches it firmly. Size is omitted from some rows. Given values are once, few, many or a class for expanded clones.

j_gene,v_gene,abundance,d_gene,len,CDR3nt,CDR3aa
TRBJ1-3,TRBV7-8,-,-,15,TGTGCCAGCAGCTTGACGGGTCTCTCTGGAAACACCATATATTTT,CASSLTGLSGNTIYF
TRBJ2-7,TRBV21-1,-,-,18,TGTGCCAGCGAGCAATGGGGGGGACAGGGCGAGTTAGCCTACGAGCAGTACTTC,CASEQWGGQGELAYEQYF
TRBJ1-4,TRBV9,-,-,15,TGTGCCAGCAGCGTAGCGGGGGGCACTAATGAAAAACTGTTTTTT,CASSVAGGTNEKLFF
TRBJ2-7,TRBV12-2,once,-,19,TGTGCAAGTCGCTTAGCGCGTCGAGGGAGGGCTAAAAACCCCTACGAGCAGTACTTC,CASRLARRGRAKNPYEQYF
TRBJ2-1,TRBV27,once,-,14,TGTGCCAGCAGTTTCGGGAGCTCCTACAATGAGCAGTTCTTC,CASSFGSSYNEQFF
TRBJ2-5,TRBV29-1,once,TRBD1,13,TGCAGCGTTGTCGGGACAGGACAAGAGACCCAGTACTTC,CSVVGTGQETQYF
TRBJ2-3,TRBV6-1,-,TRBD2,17,TGTGCCAGCAGTGAACTAGCGGGAGGGCCTCCCACAGATACGCAGTATTTT,CASSELAGGPPTDTQYF
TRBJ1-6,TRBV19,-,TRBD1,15,TGTGCCAGTACCCGGACAGGGGACAATAAGCTTCCCCTCCACTTT,CASTRTGDNKLPLHF
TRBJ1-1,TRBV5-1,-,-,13,TGCGCCAGCAGCCAGGAGGTGAACACTGAAGCTTTCTTT,CASSQEVNTEAFF
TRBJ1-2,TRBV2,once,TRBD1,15,TGTGCCGGGAGACAGGGGGCCCTACGGCGCGATGGCTACACCTTC,CAGRQGALRRDGYTF
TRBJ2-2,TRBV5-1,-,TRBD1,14,TGCGCCAGCCGGATCGCTGGGACAGGCCTCCCGCTGTTTTTT,CASRIAGTGLPLFF
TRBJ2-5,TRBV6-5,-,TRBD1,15,TGTGCCAGCAGTCTCCAGGGGGAAGGACAAGAGACCCAGTACTTC,CASSLQGEGQETQYF
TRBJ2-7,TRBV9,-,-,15,TGTGCCAGCAGCGTAGGTACTAGCCCGGGCTACGAGCAGTACTTC,CASSVGTSPGYEQYF
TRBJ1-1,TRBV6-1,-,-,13,TGTGCCAGCAGTGGGCGTGACAGAGCAGAAGCTTTCTTT,CASSGRDRAEAFF
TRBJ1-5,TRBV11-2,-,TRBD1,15,TGTGCCAGCAGCGTAAGCCGGGACAGAAACCAGCCCCAGCATTTT,CASSVSRDRNQPQHF
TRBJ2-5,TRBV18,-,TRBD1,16,TGTGCCAGCTCACCACTGGGACAGGGGGTACAAGAGACCCAGTACTTC,CASSPLGQGVQETQYF
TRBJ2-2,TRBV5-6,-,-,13,TGTGCCAGCAGCTTGGCCAGCACCGGGGAGCTGTTTTTT,CASSLASTGELFF
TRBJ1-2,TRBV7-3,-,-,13,TGTGCCAGCGGAAGGACAGAACTCTGTGGCTACACCTTC,CASGRTELCGYTF
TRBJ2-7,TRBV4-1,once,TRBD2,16,TGCGCCAGCAGCCCATTCGGGACTAGCGGGCCCTACGAGCAGTACTTC,CASSPFGTSGPYEQYF
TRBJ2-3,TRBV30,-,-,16,TGTGCCTGGAGCCCGCTTAGCGGAAGCCGCACAGATACGCAGTATTTT,CAWSPLSGSRTDTQYF
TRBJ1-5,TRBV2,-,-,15,TGTGCCAGCAGTGGGACAACGAATAGCAATCAGCCCCAGCATTTT,CASSGTTNSNQPQHF
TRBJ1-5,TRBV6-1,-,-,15,TGTGCCAGCAGTTTCGGACATACTAGCAATCAGCCCCAGCATTTT,CASSFGHTSNQPQHF
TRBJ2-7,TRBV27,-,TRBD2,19,TGTGCCAGCAGTTTAGCGTTTCGAGCCGGGACTAGCGGGAGAGGGGAGCAGTACTTC,CASSLAFRAGTSGRGEQYF
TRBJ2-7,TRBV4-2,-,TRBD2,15,TGTGCCAGCAGCCAAGCTCAGGGAGGGGCCTACGAGCAGTACTTC,CASSQAQGGAYEQYF
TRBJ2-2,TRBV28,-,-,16,TGTGCCAGCAGTTTTTTTCGCCTAGCGAACACCGGGGAGCTGTTTTTT,CASSFFRLANTGELFF
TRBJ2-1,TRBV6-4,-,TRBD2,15,TGTGCCAGCAGTGACTCTAGCGGGAGCTACAATGAGCAGTTCTTC,CASSDSSGSYNEQFF
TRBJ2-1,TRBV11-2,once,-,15,TGTGCCAGCAGCGTAGACCTACGCTCCTACAATGAGCAGTTCTTC,CASSVDLRSYNEQFF
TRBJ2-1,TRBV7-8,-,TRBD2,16,TGTGCCAGCAGCGTCACGCCGGGACTAGCGGGATCTGAGCAGTTCTTC,CASSVTPGLAGSEQFF
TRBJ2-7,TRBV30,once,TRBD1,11,TGTGCCTCGGGACAGGGGGGGCCGCAGTACTTC,CASGQGGPQYF
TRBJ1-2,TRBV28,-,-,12,TGTGCCAGCAGTATCTTAGCCCATGGCTACACCTTC,CASSILAHGYTF
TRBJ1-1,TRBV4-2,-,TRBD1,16,TGTGCCAGCAGCCCTGGACAGGGGGCTATGAACACTGAAGCTTTCTTT,CASSPGQGAMNTEAFF
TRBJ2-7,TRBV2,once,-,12,TGTGCCAGCAGTGAATTAGACTACGAGCAGTACTTC,CASSELDYEQYF
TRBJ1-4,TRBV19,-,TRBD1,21,TGTGCCAGTAGTATAAAGACAGGGGGCACCTATCCGTCTAATGGTAATGAAAAACTGTTTTTT,CASSIKTGGTYPSNGNEKLFF
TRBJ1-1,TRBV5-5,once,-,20,TGTGCCAGCACCTTCCGGGCCCCCCTGCGTGGGGGGAGATGGGGCACTGAAGCTTTCTTT,CASTFRAPLRGGRWGTEAFF
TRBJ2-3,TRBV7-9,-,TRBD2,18,TGTGCCAGCAGCAAATGGGGGACTAGCGTACGCCCCACAGATACGCAGTATTTT,CASSKWGTSVRPTDTQYF
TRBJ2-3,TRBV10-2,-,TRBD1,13,TGCGCCATCCAACAGGGGAGCACAGATACGCAGTATTTT,CAIQQGSTDTQYF
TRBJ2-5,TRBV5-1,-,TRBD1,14,TGCGCCAGCAGCTTGGTGAAGGGGGCAGAGACCCAGTACTTC,CASSLVKGAETQYF
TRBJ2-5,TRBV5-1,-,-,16,TGCGCCAGCAGCCATGCTAGGAGTGGGTACCAAGAGACCCAGTACTTC,CASSHARSGYQETQYF
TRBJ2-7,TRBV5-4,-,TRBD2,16,TGTGCCAGCAGCTTTCAGCCGGGACTAGCCCCACCGAAGCAGTACTTC,CASSFQPGLAPPKQYF
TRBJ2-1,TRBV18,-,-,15,TGTGCCAGCTCACCACCACTAAGCTCCTACAATGAGCAGTTCTTC,CASSPPLSSYNEQFF
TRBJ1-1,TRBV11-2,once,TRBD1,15,TGTGCCAGCAGCCGGCGGACAGGGTGGTTCACTGAAGCTTTCTTT,CASSRRTGWFTEAFF
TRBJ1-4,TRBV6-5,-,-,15,TGTGCCAGCAGTTACGATTTGTCGGCTAATGAAAAACTGTTTTTT,CASSYDLSANEKLFF
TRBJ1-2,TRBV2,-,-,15,TGTGCCAGCAGCCGGTGGGGGCAGGGGAACTATGGCTACACCTTC,CASSRWGQGNYGYTF
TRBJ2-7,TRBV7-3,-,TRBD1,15,TGTGCCAGCAGCTTAACGGGACAGGGGCAGTACGAGCAGTACTTC,CASSLTGQGQYEQYF
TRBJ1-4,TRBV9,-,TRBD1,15,TGTGCCAGCAGCGTGGCCGGGACAGGAAATGAAAAACTGTTTTTT,CASSVAGTGNEKLFF